These T cell receptor beta chains were read from a single sample in a study of blood T cells in healthy people across ages. TCRdb re-called the 5' RACE reads with MiXCR, one entry per CDR3 protein. The sample lists about 1 million distinct CDR3 sequences, under 55% seen once, with 15% to 20% in the top ten. Sequencing was done on a sample of blood. These TCRs come from a woman aged 60-70 years in good health. Both conserved end residues are part of each CDR3. Fields, in order: V gene, J gene, CDR3 protein.

v_call: TRBV7-3; j_call: TRBJ2-7; cdr3_aa: CASSLGTGKEQYF
v_call: TRBV27; j_call: TRBJ2-5; cdr3_aa: CASSLGRGGAETQYF
v_call: TRBV15; j_call: TRBJ2-1; cdr3_aa: CATSRDIAGAPKQFF
v_call: TRBV4-1; j_call: TRBJ2-7; cdr3_aa: CASSPPLRLDEQYF
v_call: TRBV12-3/TRBV12-4; j_call: TRBJ1-2; cdr3_aa: CASSVGQRGSYGYTF
v_call: TRBV28; j_call: TRBJ2-1; cdr3_aa: CASSYGTLYGREQFF
v_call: TRBV12-3/TRBV12-4; j_call: TRBJ2-1; cdr3_aa: CASSLVGVPEQFF
v_call: TRBV27; j_call: TRBJ2-6; cdr3_aa: CASRPGQGVGANVLTF
v_call: TRBV5-1; j_call: TRBJ1-2; cdr3_aa: CASSLNVGGYTF
v_call: TRBV20-1; j_call: TRBJ2-7; cdr3_aa: CSARDKEGMDEQYF